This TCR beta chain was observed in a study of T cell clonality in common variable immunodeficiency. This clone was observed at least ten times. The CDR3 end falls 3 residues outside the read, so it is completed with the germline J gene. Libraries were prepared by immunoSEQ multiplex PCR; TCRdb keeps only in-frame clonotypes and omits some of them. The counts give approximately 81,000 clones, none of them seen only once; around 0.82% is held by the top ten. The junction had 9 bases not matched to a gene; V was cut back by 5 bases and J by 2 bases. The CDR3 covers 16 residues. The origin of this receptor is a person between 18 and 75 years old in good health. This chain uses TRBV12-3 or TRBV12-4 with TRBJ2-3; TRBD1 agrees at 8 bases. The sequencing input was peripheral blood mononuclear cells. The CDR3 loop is CASSTDRVEFTDTQYF. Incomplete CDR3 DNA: TGTGCCAGCAGTACGGACAGGGTCGAATTCACAGATACG.